These T cell receptor beta chains were read from a single sample in a study of shared clonotypes between healthy human individuals. Here immunoSEQ multiplex PCR was the method, and the copy in TCRdb shows in-frame clones only, minus some. Among under 1,900,000 clones, around 98.5% were seen once, and the ten largest hold 0.36%. The specimen was naive CD4+ T cells sorted from blood. The source is a man aged 25 to 45 in good health. Both conserved end residues are part of each CDR3. D genes are given only for firm matches. Some rows mark clone size as missing; the rest say once, few, many or name a class of expanded clone.

size: .; D: TRBD1; V: TRBV29-1; J: TRBJ1-2; DNA: TGCAGCGGGTCGGACAGGAACCTTTATGGCTACACCTTC; CDR3: CSGSDRNLYGYTF
size: .; D: .; V: TRBV6-5; J: TRBJ2-1; DNA: TGTGCCAGCAGTTACTCTCCCAGCTACAATGAGCAGTTCTTC; CDR3: CASSYSPSYNEQFF
size: .; D: .; V: TRBV30; J: TRBJ2-3; DNA: TGTGCCTGTACACAGGGGACTAGCACAGATACGCAGTATTTT; CDR3: CACTQGTSTDTQYF
size: .; D: TRBD2; V: TRBV5-1; J: TRBJ2-2; DNA: TGCGCCAGCAGCTACACTAGCGGGACCGGGGAGCTGTTTTTT; CDR3: CASSYTSGTGELFF
size: .; D: .; V: TRBV18; J: TRBJ2-3; DNA: TGTGCCAGCTCAAATCTCAACACAGATACGCAGTATTTT; CDR3: CASSNLNTDTQYF
size: .; D: TRBD1; V: TRBV5-1; J: TRBJ2-5; DNA: TGCGCCAGCAGCTCTGGGACAGAACAAGAGACCCAGTACTTC; CDR3: CASSSGTEQETQYF
size: .; D: .; V: TRBV6-6; J: TRBJ2-1; DNA: TGTGCCAGCAGTTACGGGGGACTCCCGATCAATGAGCAGTTCTTC; CDR3: CASSYGGLPINEQFF
size: .; D: TRBD2; V: TRBV9; J: TRBJ2-1; DNA: TGTGCCAGCAGCGGACCCCTGGGCGGGAGTAATATAGAGGAGCAGTTCTTC; CDR3: CASSGPLGGSNIEEQFF
size: .; D: .; V: TRBV15; J: TRBJ2-5; DNA: TGTGCCACCAGCAGAGGACCCAGTATGGAGACCCAGTACTTC; CDR3: CATSRGPSMETQYF
size: .; D: .; V: TRBV5-1; J: TRBJ2-5; DNA: TGCGCCAGCAGAGGGACTCAAGCGGCCCAGTACTTC; CDR3: CASRGTQAAQYF
size: once; D: .; V: TRBV7-3; J: TRBJ2-5; DNA: TGTGCCAGCAGCTTCAGCGCGGGCCCGCTGGAGACCCAGTACTTC; CDR3: CASSFSAGPLETQYF
size: .; D: .; V: TRBV28; J: TRBJ2-1; DNA: TGTGCTATCACTCCCGGGGGCCCGCCCCGGTGGAATGAGCAGTTCTTC; CDR3: CAITPGGPPRWNEQFF
size: .; D: TRBD1; V: TRBV29-1; J: TRBJ2-2; DNA: TGCAGCGTTAAGTCCAGACAGGGGTGGACCGGGGAGCTGTTTTTT; CDR3: CSVKSRQGWTGELFF
size: once; D: TRBD1; V: TRBV18; J: TRBJ1-3; DNA: TGTGCCAGCTCACGTCCAGGGGGCGAGGGAAACACCATATATTTT; CDR3: CASSRPGGEGNTIYF
size: .; D: TRBD2; V: TRBV6-1; J: TRBJ2-7; DNA: TGTGCCAGCAGTGAAGCGCTAGGGGCGGGAGTCACCTACGAGCAGTACTTC; CDR3: CASSEALGAGVTYEQYF
size: .; D: TRBD1; V: TRBV5-1; J: TRBJ1-4; DNA: TGCGCCAGCAGCTTCAACAGGGGGTTTGAAAAACTGTTTTTT; CDR3: CASSFNRGFEKLFF
size: .; D: .; V: TRBV18; J: TRBJ2-7; DNA: TGTGCCAGCTCACCAGGCCTAGCGTTCCCCTACGAGCAGTACTTC; CDR3: CASSPGLAFPYEQYF
size: .; D: TRBD1; V: TRBV7-2; J: TRBJ2-1; DNA: TGTGCCAGCAGCCCCTGGACAGGGGCGAATGAGCAGTTCTTC; CDR3: CASSPWTGANEQFF
size: once; D: TRBD1; V: TRBV5-5; J: TRBJ1-4; DNA: TGTGCCAGCCAAAAACAGGGGGCTAGGGAAAAACTGTTTTTT; CDR3: CASQKQGAREKLFF
size: .; D: .; V: TRBV18; J: TRBJ2-2; DNA: TGTGCCAGCTCACCACCTGGGGGGACGAACACCGGGGAGCTGTTTTTT; CDR3: CASSPPGGTNTGELFF